A single T cell receptor beta chain is shown here with its context. Its antigen is not identified. The PCR ran on 60 Vbeta and 13 Jbeta primers. Here immunoSEQ multiplex PCR was the method, and the copy in TCRdb shows in-frame clones only, minus some. The top ten hold approximately 1.2% of the sample, which has 90,000 to 95,000 clones, 81% seen once. This entry comes from a study of cytomegalovirus exposure and HLA in healthy donors. The study, taken as a whole, reports: A missense DCLRE1C variant was associated with V- and J-gene trimming of TCR beta chains in a later analysis, and an independent cohort replicated the association. By HLA locus, TCR association rates varied in a later analysis, with DRB1 showing the most and HLA-C the fewest.

Germline CDR1 MNHEY, CDR2 SVGAGI. The CDR3 spans 15 residues. V trimming: 6 bases; J trimming: 0 bases; junction bases outside the gene matches: 7. J is TRBJ2-7 and V is TRBV6-5, with TRBD2 matching over 8 bases. Sequencing was performed on PBMCs. The receptor comes from a girl aged 2 to 9 in good health and CMV-seropositive. CDR3 loop: CASSQGLGISYEQYF. CDR3 sequence (DNA): TGTGCCAGCAGCCAGGGACTAGGTATCTCCTACGAGCAGTACTTC.